This T cell receptor (beta chain) came from a study of blood T cells in healthy people across ages. The study, taken as a whole, reports: A strong correlation was seen between TCR beta diversity and naive T cell percentage.

V lost 7 bases to trimming and J lost 13 bases; unmatched junction nucleotides: 12. The CDR3 spans 12 residues. Germline V gives CDR1 SQVTM, CDR2 ANQGSEA. This clonotype occurred a few times. The antigen remains unidentified. The use of a sample-barcoded 5' primer and a J-beta primer mix characterized a second PCR of roughly 6 to 11 cycles. Each cDNA was tagged by a template-switch adaptor containing 12 random nucleotides. Per sample, CDR3-containing paired-end reads numbered at least 2.5 million. TCRdb re-derived calls from the 5' RACE reads in MiXCR, one entry per CDR3 protein. The sample has about 1.4 million distinct CDR3 sequences, around 55% seen once.

Sequenced sample: blood. This sequence joins TRBV29-1 and TRBJ2-4, with 8 bases that match TRBD1. The sequence derives from a man younger than 30 in good health. CDR3 DNA: TGCAGCGCCTTAAAGGACAGGGAGGAGCAGTACTTC. This sequence encodes CSALKDREEQYF.